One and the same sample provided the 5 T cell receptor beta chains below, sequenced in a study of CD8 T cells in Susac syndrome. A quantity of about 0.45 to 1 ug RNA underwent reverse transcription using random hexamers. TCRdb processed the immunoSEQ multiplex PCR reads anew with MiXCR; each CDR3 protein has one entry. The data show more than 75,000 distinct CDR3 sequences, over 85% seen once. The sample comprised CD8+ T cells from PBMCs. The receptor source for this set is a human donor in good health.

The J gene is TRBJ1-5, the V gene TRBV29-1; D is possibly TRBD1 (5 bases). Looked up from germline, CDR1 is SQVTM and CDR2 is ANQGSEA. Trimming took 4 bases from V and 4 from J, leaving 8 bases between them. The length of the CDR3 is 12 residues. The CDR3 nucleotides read TGCAGCGTTGTGGCAGGGAATCAGCCCCAGCATTTT. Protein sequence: CSVVAGNQPQHF.

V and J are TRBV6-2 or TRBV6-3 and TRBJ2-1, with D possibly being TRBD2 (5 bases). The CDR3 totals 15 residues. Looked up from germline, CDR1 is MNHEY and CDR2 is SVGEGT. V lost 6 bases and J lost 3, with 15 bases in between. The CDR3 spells CASSTLAGSYNEQFF. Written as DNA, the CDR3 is TGTGCCAGCAGCACCCTAGCAGGAAGCTACAATGAGCAGTTCTTC.

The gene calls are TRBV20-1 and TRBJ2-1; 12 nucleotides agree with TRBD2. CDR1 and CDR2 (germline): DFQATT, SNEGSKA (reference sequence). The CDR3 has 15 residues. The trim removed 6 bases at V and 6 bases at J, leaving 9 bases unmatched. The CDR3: CSAALAGGLSNEQFF. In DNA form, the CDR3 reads TGCAGTGCGGCCCTAGCGGGGGGGCTATCCAATGAGCAGTTCTTC.

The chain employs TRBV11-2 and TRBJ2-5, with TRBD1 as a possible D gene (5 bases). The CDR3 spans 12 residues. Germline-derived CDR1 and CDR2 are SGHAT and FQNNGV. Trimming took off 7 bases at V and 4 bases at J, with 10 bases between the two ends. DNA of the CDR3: TGTGCCAGCAAGGGGTCAGGAGAGACCCAGTACTTC. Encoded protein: CASKGSGETQYF.

The chain's CDR3 is CASSTTGVETQYF. The CDR3 nucleotides are TGTGCCAGTAGTACCACAGGGGTAGAGACCCAGTACTTC. V is TRBV19 and J is TRBJ2-5; 7 bases agree with TRBD1. Germline V gives CDR1 LNHDA, CDR2 SQIVND (reference sequence). J lost 4 bases, V lost 4 bases, and 3 bases had no gene match. This CDR3 comprises 13 residues.